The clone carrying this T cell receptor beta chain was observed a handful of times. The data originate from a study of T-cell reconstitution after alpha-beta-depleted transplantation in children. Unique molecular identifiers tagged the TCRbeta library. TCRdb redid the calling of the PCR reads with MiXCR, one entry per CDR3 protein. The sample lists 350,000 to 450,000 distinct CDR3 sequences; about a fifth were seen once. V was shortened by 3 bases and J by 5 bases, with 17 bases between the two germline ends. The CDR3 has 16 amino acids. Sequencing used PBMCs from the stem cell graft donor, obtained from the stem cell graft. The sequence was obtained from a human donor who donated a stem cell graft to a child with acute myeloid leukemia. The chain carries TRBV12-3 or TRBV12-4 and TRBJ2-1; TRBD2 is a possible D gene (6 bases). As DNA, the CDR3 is TGTGCCAGCAGTTTCATTTCGCCTAGCGTACACAATGAGCAGTTCTTC. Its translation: CASSFISPSVHNEQFF.